Below, 27 T cell receptor beta chains from the same sample are listed, as sequenced in a study of cytomegalovirus exposure and HLA in healthy donors. PCR amplification relied on 60 Vbeta primers (plus 13 Jbeta primers). Only in-frame clones appear in the TCRdb table, and some are missing; sequencing was by immunoSEQ multiplex PCR. The data hold over 75,000 clones, with approximately 78% observed a single time. The specimen sequenced was PBMCs. The source of these receptors is a woman aged 60-75 years in good health and CMV-seronegative.

This chain connects TRBV18 to TRBJ1-1; possibly TRBD1 for D (5 bases). V gave up 0 bases and J gave up 7 bases, with 12 bases separating them. Germline V gene lookup returns CDR1 KGHSH and CDR2 LQKENI. The CDR3 has 14 residues. CDR3 DNA sequence: TGTGCCAGCTCACCACCTGGGGGGGGTGATGAAGCTTTCTTT. Translation: CASSPPGGGDEAFF.

V is TRBV6-6 and J is TRBJ1-5; 9 positions match TRBD1. The V and J ends lost 2 bases and 7 bases, in that order; junction bases with no gene match: 3. Germline V gene data show CDR1 as MNHNY and CDR2 as SVGAGI (reference sequence). The CDR3 covers 14 residues. The CDR3 DNA follows: TGTGCCAGCAGTTACGGACAGGGGTCACAGCCCCAGCATTTT. Translating gives CASSYGQGSQPQHF.

Here the CDR3 reads CASSYSAGTGVGGYTF. CDR3 nucleotides: TGTGCCAGCAGTTACTCGGCGGGGACAGGAGTGGGAGGCTACACCTTC. This rearrangement joins TRBV6-5 to TRBJ1-2, with 8 positions matching TRBD1. The CDR3 is made up of 16 amino acids. CDR1 MNHEY and CDR2 SVGAGI come from the germline V gene. The ends lost 0 bases at V and 8 bases at J; junction bases unmatched: 11.

The rearrangement joins TRBV18 to TRBJ2-7; D unresolved. This CDR3 has 12 amino acids. CDR1 and CDR2 from the germline V gene are KGHSH and LQKENI. The V and J ends lost 1 base and 3 bases respectively, with 4 bases between them. CDR3 DNA: TGTGCCAGCTCACCACTAGTCTACGAGCAGTACTTC. Translation: CASSPLVYEQYF.

V and J are TRBV5-6 and TRBJ2-3, with D perhaps matching TRBD1 (6 bases). This CDR3 region has 15 residues. Germline CDR1 and CDR2: SGHDT and YYEEEE. Trimming took 4 bases from V and 4 from J, leaving 16 bases between them. CDR3 sequence: CASSPQGPLADTQYF. The DNA for the CDR3 is TGTGCCAGCAGCCCACAGGGCCCGCTAGCAGATACGCAGTATTTT.

This clone was counted only a few times. The rearrangement joins TRBV28 to TRBJ2-7; 14 bases match TRBD2. There are 18 residues in the CDR3. Trimming removed 4 bases from V and 0 bases from J; junction bases left unmatched: 8. Germline values: CDR1 MDHEN, CDR2 SYDVKM. CDR3 amino acids: CASSSLGLAGGYSYEQYF. The CDR3 nucleotides read TGTGCCAGCAGTTCCCTCGGACTAGCGGGAGGTTACTCCTACGAGCAGTACTTC.

The chain is built from TRBV18 and TRBJ2-5; D not certain. Deletions cut 4 bases from V and 2 bases from J, with 8 bases between. Germline lookup yields CDR1 KGHSH and CDR2 LQKENI. The CDR3 runs 13 residues. In DNA, the CDR3 is TGTGCCAGCTCACAGAACAGTCAAGAGACCCAGTACTTC. Amino acid sequence: CASSQNSQETQYF.

The V call is TRBV4-3, the J call TRBJ2-7; 11 bases match TRBD2. The germline V gene encodes CDR1 LGHNA and CDR2 YSLEER. V trimming: 4 bases; J trimming: 0 bases; junction bases outside the gene matches: 2. CDR3 length: 15 amino acids. The CDR3 DNA follows: TGCGCCAGCAGCCCTCTAGCGGGGGGCTCCTACGAGCAGTACTTC. As protein: CASSPLAGGSYEQYF.

V and J are TRBV28 and TRBJ2-7; 12 bases agree with TRBD1. CDR1 and CDR2 (germline): MDHEN, SYDVKM. With V trimmed by 3 bases and J by 7 bases, 7 bases remained unmatched. The CDR3 covers 15 residues. In DNA form, the CDR3 reads TGTGCCAGCAGTTTTGGGGGACAGGGGGCGGGAGAGCAGTACTTC. Translation gives CASSFGGQGAGEQYF.

CDR3 sequence reads: CASSLAGERSGNTIYF. CDR3 nucleotide sequence: TGTGCCAGCAGCTTGGCCGGGGAGCGCTCTGGAAACACCATATATTTT. V is TRBV5-4 and J is TRBJ1-3, with unresolved D. The CDR3 runs to 16 residues. Germline assignment: CDR1 SGHNT and CDR2 YYREEE (reference sequence). Between the trimmed V and J ends, which lost 0 bases and 0 bases, there was a span of 10 bases.

The chain combines TRBV27 with TRBJ1-2, with D perhaps matching TRBD1 (5 bases). There are 15 residues in the CDR3. Trimming shortened V by 6 bases and J by 4 bases, and 18 bases separated the two germline ends. The germline V gene has CDR1 MNHEY and CDR2 SMNVEV (reference sequence). CDR3 nucleotide sequence: TGTGCCAGCAGCCCGGACATAGGGAAGGTCTATGGCTACACCTTC. Its protein is CASSPDIGKVYGYTF.

V is TRBV2 and J is TRBJ1-1, with D possibly TRBD1 on 5 matching bases. Germline V gene sequence: CDR1 SNHLY, CDR2 FYNNEI. V lost 7 bases, J lost 3 bases, and 24 bases lay in between. The CDR3 covers 17 residues. The CDR3 here is CASTPNPGIPGHTEAFF. CDR3 nucleotides: TGTGCCAGCACCCCGAATCCAGGGATCCCTGGGCACACTGAAGCTTTCTTT.

The chain employs TRBV21-1 and TRBJ2-1; TRBD2, as called in the table, went unchecked against the DNA. TRBV21-1 is reported as a pseudogene. There are 16 residues in the CDR3. CDR3 sequence: CASSSRLAVVYNEQFF. In DNA form, the CDR3 reads TGTGCCAGCAGCTCCCGACTAGCGGTCGTCTACAATGAGCAGTTCTTC.

This clone has a single count. Other nucleotide sequences from this sample produce the same CDR3. The V and J genes are TRBV6-1 and TRBJ1-2; 7 bases map to TRBD1. The trim removed 4 bases at V and 4 bases at J, leaving 0 bases unmatched. This CDR3 spans 12 amino acids. Germline V lookup: CDR1 MNHNS, CDR2 SASEGT. The CDR3 DNA is TGTGCCAGCAGTGCAGGGGGCTATGGCTACACCTTC. Its protein product is CASSAGGYGYTF.

The chain carries TRBV25-1 and TRBJ2-1; 7 bases agree with TRBD1. CDR3 length: 14 residues. Trimming took 3 bases from V and 10 from J; bases not matched to a gene: 9. CDR1 and CDR2 from the germline V gene are MGHDK and SYGVNS. Written as DNA, the CDR3 is TGTGCCAGCAGTGACGGGACAGCTCTCGCCGAGCAGTTCTTC. Amino acids: CASSDGTALAEQFF.

The rearrangement uses TRBV30 and TRBJ2-1; the match to TRBD1 covers 8 bases. V dropped 5 bases and J dropped 3; count of bases not matched to a gene: 9. In germline, CDR1 is GTSNPN, CDR2 SVGIG (reference sequence). This CDR3 region has 15 residues. Here the CDR3 reads CAWVDRDRYYNEQFF. For the CDR3, the DNA is TGTGCCTGGGTTGACCGGGACAGGTACTACAATGAGCAGTTCTTC. Full variable domain (outside the CDR3, taken from reference TRBV30 and TRBJ2-1): SQTIHQWPATLVQPVGSPLSLECTVEGTSNPNLYWYRQAAGRGLQLLFYSVGIGQISSEVPQNLSASRPQDRQFILSSKKLLLSDSGFYLCAWVDRDRYYNEQFFGPGTRLTVL.

The chain has TRBV6-5 and TRBJ2-7, with D perhaps matching TRBD2 (5 bases). The CDR3 is 12 residues long. The V end lost 6 bases, the J end lost 2 bases, and 8 bases lay between the germline ends. Germline values: CDR1 MNHEY, CDR2 SVGAGI. The CDR3 here is CASRAGTYEQYF. Written as DNA, the CDR3 is TGTGCCAGCAGAGCCGGGACCTACGAGCAGTACTTC.

This clone was counted between two and nine times. CDR3 protein: CASSPSQGTGELFF. DNA of the CDR3: TGTGCCAGCAGCCCGTCCCAGGGCACCGGGGAGCTGTTTTTT. The rearrangement links TRBV7-7 to TRBJ2-2; possible D gene TRBD1, 5 bases. CDR1 and CDR2 from the germline V gene are SSHAT and FNYEAQ (reference sequence). V lost 5 bases and J lost 4, with 11 bases in between. CDR3 length: 14 amino acids.

The rearrangement links TRBV14 to TRBJ2-2; 8 bases align to TRBD2. The trim removed 4 bases at V and 7 bases at J, leaving 11 bases unmatched. The CDR3 consists of 16 residues. The germline V gene encodes CDR1 SGHDN and CDR2 FVKESK. CDR3 coding DNA: TGTGCCAGCAGCCCAAAAAGCGGGAGAGATCTCGGGGAGCTGTTTTTT. Translating gives CASSPKSGRDLGELFF.

V is TRBV6-1 and J is TRBJ1-2; TRBD1 aligns across 8 bases. The CDR3 is 13 amino acids. Germline lookup yields CDR1 MNHNS and CDR2 SASEGT. J was trimmed by 5 bases and V by 2 bases; bases with no gene match: 1. CDR3: CASSERTGYGYTF. Written as DNA, the CDR3 is TGTGCCAGCAGTGAAAGGACAGGGTATGGCTACACCTTC.

This chain links TRBV2 with TRBJ1-5; maybe TRBD1 (6 bases). The length of the CDR3 is 15 residues. Trimming took 0 bases from V and 1 from J, leaving 7 bases between them. In germline, CDR1 is SNHLY, CDR2 FYNNEI. The CDR3 DNA reads TGTGCCAGCAGTGAAGCAGGGACAAGCAATCAGCCCCAGCATTTT. Its protein is CASSEAGTSNQPQHF.

Comments on this clone: The junction shows a germline mismatch at one end, possibly a read error. The gene calls are TRBV7-9 and TRBJ1-1; unclear D gene. Germline loops: CDR1 SEHNR, CDR2 FQNEAQ (reference sequence). This CDR3 region has 12 residues. CDR3 residues: CSSSEGNTEAFF. CDR3 nucleotides: TGTTCCAGCAGCGAGGGGAACACTGAAGCTTTCTTT. Full variable domain (missing parts from reference TRBV7-9 and TRBJ1-1): DTGVSQNPRHKITKRGQNVTFRCDPISEHNRLYWYRQTLGQGPEFLTYFQNEAQLEKSRLLSDRFSAERPKGSFSTLEIQRTEQGDSAMYLCSSSEGNTEAFFGQGTRLTVV.

The CDR3: CASSQGILAGGSYEQYF. The CDR3 DNA reads as TGCGCCAGCAGCCAAGGGATCCTAGCGGGAGGAAGCTACGAGCAGTACTTC. J is TRBJ2-7 and V is TRBV4-3, with TRBD2 identical over 11 bases. The J segment lost 3 bases and the V segment lost 1 base, leaving 8 bases of the junction unmatched. Germline V gene lookup returns CDR1 LGHNA and CDR2 YSLEER. This CDR3 has 17 amino acids.

On this clone: The junction and the germline gene differ at one end; a read error may be behind it. This chain links TRBV4-3 with TRBJ1-1; TRBD1 agrees at 12 bases. CDR3 size: 15 residues. Looked up from germline, CDR1 is LGHNA and CDR2 is YSLEER. CDR3 nucleotides: TGCGCCAGCAGCCAACGGGGACAGGGGGCGACTGGAGCTTTCTTT. The encoded protein is CASSQRGQGATGAFF.

This rearrangement joins TRBV30 to TRBJ1-4; D ambiguous. Germline V gene data show CDR1 as GTSNPN and CDR2 as SVGIG (reference sequence). V dropped 2 bases and J dropped 8 bases, with 12 bases sitting between them. The CDR3 has 13 amino acids. The CDR3 region has the DNA TGTGCCTGGAGTCGAGGGTGGGAGGAAAAACTGTTTTTT. Protein sequence: CAWSRGWEEKLFF.

The V call is TRBV5-6, the J call TRBJ1-2, with D perhaps matching TRBD1 (5 bases). V was pared by 3 bases and J by 0 bases, with 9 bases between. This CDR3 has 14 residues. The germline gives CDR1 SGHDT, CDR2 YYEEEE. CDR3 residues: CASSSPTANYGYTF. The CDR3 nucleotides are TGTGCCAGCAGCTCCCCGACAGCTAACTATGGCTACACCTTC. The full variable domain, rest sourced from reference TRBV5-6 and TRBJ1-2, is DAGVTQSPTHLIKTRGQQVTLRCSPKSGHDTVSWYQQALGQGPQFIFQYYEEEERQRGNFPDRFSGHQFPNYSSELNVNALLLGDSALYLCASSSPTANYGYTFGSGTRLTVV.

This chain uses TRBV29-1 with TRBJ2-5; 10 bases agree with TRBD2. The CDR3 is made up of 18 amino acids. Germline values: CDR1 SQVTM, CDR2 ANQGSEA. The V segment lost 2 bases and the J segment 4 bases; nucleotides outside the gene matches: 16. The CDR3 protein is CSVELGLAGVGTGETQYF. The DNA for the CDR3 is TGCAGCGTTGAACTGGGTCTAGCGGGAGTTGGGACCGGAGAGACCCAGTACTTC.